The clone carrying this TCR beta chain was counted a few times. Trimming left V 4 bases short and J 2 bases short, with 12 bases between. Germline V gene lookup returns CDR1 LNHDA and CDR2 SQIVND (reference sequence). The CDR3 has 15 residues. The sample originates from a study of T cell changes during pregnancy in multiple sclerosis. TCRdb's copy holds only in-frame clones and misses some; the assay was immunoSEQ multiplex PCR. The profile shows about 110,000 clones, around 93% of them singletons. The sequencing used peripheral blood, collected after pregnancy. This receptor was taken from a female donor with multiple sclerosis, enrolled in a pregnancy study. The chain carries TRBV19 and TRBJ1-5; D is perhaps TRBD1 (5 bases). The CDR3 loop reads CASSTGGNRNQPQHF. The CDR3 DNA is TGTGCCAGTAGTACGGGGGGGAATCGCAATCAGCCCCAGCATTTT.